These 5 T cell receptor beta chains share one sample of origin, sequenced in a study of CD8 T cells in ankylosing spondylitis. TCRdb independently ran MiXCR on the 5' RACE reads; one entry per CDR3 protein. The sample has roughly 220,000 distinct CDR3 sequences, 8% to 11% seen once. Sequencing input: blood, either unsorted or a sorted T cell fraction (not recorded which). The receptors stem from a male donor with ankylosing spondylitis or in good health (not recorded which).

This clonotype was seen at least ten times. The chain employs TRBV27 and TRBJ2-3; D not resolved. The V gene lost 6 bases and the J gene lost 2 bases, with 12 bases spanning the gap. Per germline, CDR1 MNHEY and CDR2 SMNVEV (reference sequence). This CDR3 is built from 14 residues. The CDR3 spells CASRRGPTTDTQYF. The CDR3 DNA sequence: TGTGCCAGCAGGCGCGGACCCACCACAGATACGCAGTATTTT.

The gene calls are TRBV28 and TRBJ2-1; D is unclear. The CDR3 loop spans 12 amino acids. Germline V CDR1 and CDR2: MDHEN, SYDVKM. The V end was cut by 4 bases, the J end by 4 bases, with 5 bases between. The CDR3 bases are TGTGCCAGCAGTTCTCGGTACAATGAGCAGTTCTTC. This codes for CASSSRYNEQFF.

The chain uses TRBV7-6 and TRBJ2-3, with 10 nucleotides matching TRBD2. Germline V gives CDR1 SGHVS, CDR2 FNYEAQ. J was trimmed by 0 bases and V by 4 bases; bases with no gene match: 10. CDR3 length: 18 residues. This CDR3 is CASSSPSGGDLSTDTQYF. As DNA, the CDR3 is TGTGCCAGCAGCTCCCCGAGCGGGGGGGACTTAAGCACAGATACGCAGTATTTT.

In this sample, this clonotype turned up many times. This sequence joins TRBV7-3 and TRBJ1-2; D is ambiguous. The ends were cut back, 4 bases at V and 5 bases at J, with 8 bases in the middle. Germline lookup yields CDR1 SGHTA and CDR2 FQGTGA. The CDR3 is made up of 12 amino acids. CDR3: CASSSGEYGYTF. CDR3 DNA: TGTGCCAGCAGCTCCGGAGAATATGGCTACACCTTC.

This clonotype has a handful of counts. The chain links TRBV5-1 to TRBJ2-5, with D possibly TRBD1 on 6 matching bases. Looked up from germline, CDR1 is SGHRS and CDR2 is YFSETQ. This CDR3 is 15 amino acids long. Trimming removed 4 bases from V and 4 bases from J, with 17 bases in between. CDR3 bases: TGCGCCAGCAGCCAGGCCAGGGGCACGTCAGAGACCCAGTACTTC. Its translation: CASSQARGTSETQYF.